The present entry profiles one T cell receptor (beta chain) with its context. Its antigen is not identified. This sample was taken from a study of early T cells in non-severe SARS-CoV-2 infection. Study-wide points: VDJdb matching favored anti-spike CD8 responses, missing private and CD4 specificities.

The library protocol tagged individual cDNA molecules with unique molecular identifiers. MiXCR, run by TCRdb on the 5' RACE reads, gives a single entry per CDR3 protein. Of about 35,000 distinct CDR3 sequences listed, 5% to 7% were seen once; the top ten hold less than 6%. CDR3 size: 14 residues. Germline lookup yields CDR1 KGHSH and CDR2 LQKENI. V lost 3 bases, J lost 7 bases, and 6 bases stayed unmatched. This TCR came from an adult who was a healthcare worker with PCR-confirmed SARS-CoV-2 infection or an uninfected control (not recorded which). This chain links TRBV18 with TRBJ1-5, with 7 bases matching TRBD1. Sequenced: whole blood. Written as DNA, the CDR3 is TGTGCCAGCTCACCGGGACAGAAAGGGCAGCCCCAGCATTTT. Its protein is CASSPGQKGQPQHF.